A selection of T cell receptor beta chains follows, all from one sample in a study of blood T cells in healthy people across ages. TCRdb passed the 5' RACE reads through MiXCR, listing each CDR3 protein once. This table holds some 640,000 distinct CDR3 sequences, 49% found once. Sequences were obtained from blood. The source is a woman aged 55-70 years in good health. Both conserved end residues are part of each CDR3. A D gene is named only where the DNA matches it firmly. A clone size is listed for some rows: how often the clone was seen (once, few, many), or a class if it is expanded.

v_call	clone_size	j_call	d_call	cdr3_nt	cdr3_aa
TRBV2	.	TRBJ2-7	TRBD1	TGTGCCAGCAGGGGACAGGCTTTCGAGCAGTACTTC	CASRGQAFEQYF
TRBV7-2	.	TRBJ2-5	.	TGTGCCAGCAGCTCCGGCGTCCAAGAGACCCAGTACTTC	CASSSGVQETQYF
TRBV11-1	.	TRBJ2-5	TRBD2	TGTGCCAGCAGCTTAGGTTCGGCTAGCGGGAGCGCGGGGGAGACCCAGTACTTC	CASSLGSASGSAGETQYF
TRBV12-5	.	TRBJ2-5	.	TGTGCTAGTGGTTTGGGCAGTGGCTTAGAGACCCAGTACTTC	CASGLGSGLETQYF
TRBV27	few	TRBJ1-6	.	TGTGCCAGCAGTTTATTAGGGAGCTCCTATAATTCACCCCTCCACTTT	CASSLLGSSYNSPLHF
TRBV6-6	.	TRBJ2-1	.	TGTGCCAGCAGAACCCGACAGTACAATGAGCAGTTCTTC	CASRTRQYNEQFF
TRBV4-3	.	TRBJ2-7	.	TGCGCCAGCAGCCAAGAGGAGGGGCGGTCCTACGAGCAGTACTTC	CASSQEEGRSYEQYF
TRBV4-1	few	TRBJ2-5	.	TGCGCCAGCAGCAACAAGGGTGGCGGGGAAGAGACCCAGTACTTC	CASSNKGGGEETQYF
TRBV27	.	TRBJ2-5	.	TGTGCCAGCAGTTTATTTGGGGGACAACAAGAGACCCAGTACTTC	CASSLFGGQQETQYF
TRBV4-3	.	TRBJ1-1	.	TGCGCCAGCAGCCAAGAGGGGGGCTTGCTCACTGAAGCTTTCTTT	CASSQEGGLLTEAFF